The 21 T cell receptor beta chains below all came from one sample that was sequenced in a study of T cell repertoires in cytomegalovirus infection. Which antigens these TCRs recognize remains unknown. TCRdb reprocessed the reads via MiXCR and lists one record per CDR3 protein. There are fewer than 1,000,000 distinct CDR3 sequences in the sample; 31% occur only once, and 10% to 15% lies in the top ten. The sample was cultured CD8+ T cells from PBMCs, taken from culture after CMV antigen stimulation. These receptors all stem from a human donor in good health (CMV status not recorded). Some clones in this sample may be carry-over from other donors' samples.

This clonotype has a count of ten or more. V gene TRBV7-9 combines with J gene TRBJ2-3; 9 bases agree with TRBD1. V shed 4 bases and J 1 base; nucleotides not matched to a gene: 6. This CDR3 is 16 amino acids long. Germline CDR1 is SEHNR and CDR2 is FQNEAQ (reference sequence). CDR3 in DNA: TGTGCCAGCAGCTCCCGGACAGGGGAACGCACAGATACGCAGTATTTT. This sequence encodes CASSSRTGERTDTQYF.

The gene calls are TRBV24-1 and TRBJ2-3; D is unclear. With 3 bases removed from V and 0 bases from J, the gap between germline ends came to 12 bases. CDR1 and CDR2 from the germline V gene are KGHDR and SFDVKD. The CDR3 spans 16 residues. CDR3 in DNA: TGTGCCACCAGTGATCCTTTGGAGTCTAGCACAGATACGCAGTATTTT. Encoded protein: CATSDPLESSTDTQYF.

V usage is TRBV28 and J usage is TRBJ1-4; D is unresolved. Trimming stripped 6 bases from V and 10 bases from J, with 6 bases between. The germline gives CDR1 MDHEN, CDR2 SYDVKM. The CDR3 has 10 residues. As DNA, the CDR3 is TGTGCCAGCAGGAGAGGAAAACTGTTTTTT. It encodes CASRRGKLFF. The full variable domain, its missing parts supplied by reference TRBV28 and TRBJ1-4, is DVKVTQSSRYLVKRTGEKVFLECVQDMDHENMFWYRQDPGLGLRLIYFSYDVKMKEKGDIPEGYSVSREKKERFSLILESASTNQTSMYLCASRRGKLFFGSGTQLSVL.

This clonotype was recorded many times. This rearrangement joins TRBV7-8 to TRBJ1-5; D gene ambiguous. Trimming removed 1 base at V and 5 bases at J, with 6 bases between. Per the germline V gene, CDR1 is SGHVS and CDR2 is FQNEAQ. This CDR3 comprises 13 residues. The DNA of the CDR3 is TGTGCCAGCAGCTTAGATGGGTATCAGCCCCAGCATTTT. Translated, it gives CASSLDGYQPQHF.

This clonotype was found many times. This chain joins TRBV7-8 and TRBJ2-2, with D possibly being TRBD1 (5 bases). The CDR3 extends over 16 amino acids. The germline CDR1 and CDR2 sequences are SGHVS and FQNEAQ. V was pared by 2 bases and J by 3 bases, with 13 bases between. Written as DNA, the CDR3 is TGTGCCAGCAGCTTATCGACAGAGTTCTACACCGGGGAGCTGTTTTTT. Translated: CASSLSTEFYTGELFF.

The chain couples TRBV15 to TRBJ1-3, with D possibly matching TRBD1 (5 bases). CDR3 length: 16 amino acids. Deletions cut 0 bases from V and 0 bases from J, with 9 bases between. Germline values: CDR1 LNHNV, CDR2 YYDKDF (reference sequence). The chain's CDR3 is CATSRDWGSSGNTIYF. The CDR3 nucleotides are TGTGCCACCAGCAGAGATTGGGGGAGCTCTGGAAACACCATATATTTT.

The V call is TRBV28, the J call TRBJ1-3; D possibly corresponds to TRBD1 (5 bases). The CDR3 loop spans 16 amino acids. Germline V CDR1 and CDR2: MDHEN, SYDVKM. Trimming removed 5 bases from V and 0 bases from J, with 14 bases in between. The CDR3 loop reads CASSLSAGDSGNTIYF. CDR3 coding DNA: TGTGCCAGCAGTCTATCCGCGGGGGACTCTGGAAACACCATATATTTT.

This clonotype showed up just a few times. Here the CDR3 DNA reads TGCAGTGGTCGGCTAGCCCGCACAGATACGCAGTATTTT. Protein sequence: CSGRLARTDTQYF. J is TRBJ2-3 and V is TRBV20-1; TRBD2 is a possible D gene (5 bases). V was pared by 7 bases and J by 1 base, with 12 bases between. The CDR3 spans 13 residues. Germline lookup yields CDR1 DFQATT and CDR2 SNEGSKA (reference sequence).

This chain joins TRBV20-1 and TRBJ2-3; D unclear. The CDR3 has 16 residues. Germline CDR1 and CDR2: DFQATT and SNEGSKA (reference sequence). The V and J ends lost 0 bases and 1 base respectively, with 14 bases between them. The CDR3: CSARDFRERGTDTQYF. The CDR3 DNA reads as TGCAGTGCTAGAGATTTTCGAGAAAGAGGCACAGATACGCAGTATTTT.

V gene TRBV5-1 combines with J gene TRBJ2-1, with D possibly TRBD1 on 5 matching bases. CDR1 is SGHRS and CDR2 is YFSETQ in the germline V gene. The CDR3 covers 12 residues. V lost 5 bases, J lost 5 bases, and 8 bases lay in between. The CDR3 sequence is CASRTANNEQFF. The CDR3 region has the DNA TGCGCCAGCAGGACAGCGAACAATGAGCAGTTCTTC.

This clonotype was counted many times. The J gene is TRBJ2-2, the V gene TRBV7-9; TRBD1 agrees at 7 bases. Germline CDR1 and CDR2: SEHNR and FQNEAQ (reference sequence). V lost 5 bases and J lost 6; bases outside the gene matches: 9. This CDR3 spans 15 amino acids. This CDR3 reads CASSARTGGSGELFF. The CDR3 DNA reads as TGTGCCAGCAGCGCCCGGACAGGTGGTTCCGGGGAGCTGTTTTTT.

This rearrangement joins TRBV4-2 to TRBJ1-5; no clear D. In germline, CDR1 is LGHNA, CDR2 YNFKEQ. The CDR3 totals 14 residues. V was trimmed by 3 bases and J by 4 bases, leaving 10 bases between them. CDR3 region: CASSQAVGNQPQHF. The CDR3 DNA reads as TGTGCCAGCAGCCAGGCTGTCGGTAATCAGCCCCAGCATTTT.

DNA for the CDR3: TGTGCCAGCAGCTCCCCCCGGGAGGGTGCGAACACCGGGGAGCTGTTTTTT. This codes for CASSSPREGANTGELFF. The chain uses TRBV5-8 and TRBJ2-2, with 8 nucleotides matching TRBD2. This CDR3 comprises 17 residues. CDR1 SGHTS and CDR2 YDEGEE come from the germline V gene. With V trimmed by 3 bases and J by 0 bases, 7 bases remained unmatched.

There are many counts of this clonotype. The chain links TRBV7-9 to TRBJ2-7; 7 nucleotides line up with TRBD1. Per germline, CDR1 SEHNR and CDR2 FQNEAQ (reference sequence). V lost 4 bases to trimming and J lost 6 bases; unmatched junction nucleotides: 6. The CDR3 contains 13 residues. CDR3 nucleotide sequence: TGTGCCAGCAGCTGGGGACAGAATGGCGAGCAGTACTTC. Translated, it gives CASSWGQNGEQYF.

Concerning this clonotype: Mismatch with germline at one junction end may stem from a read error. The rearrangement uses TRBV4-1 and TRBJ1-1, with D perhaps TRBD1 (5 bases). The germline V gene has CDR1 MGHRA and CDR2 YSYEKL. The CDR3 loop spans 14 amino acids. The CDR3 coding sequence is TGCACCAGCAGCCTGGGACCTGGGAACACTGAAGCTTTCTTT. Translation gives CTSSLGPGNTEAFF.

The V gene is TRBV12-3 or TRBV12-4, the J gene TRBJ1-1; perhaps TRBD1 as D (6 bases). Between the trimmed V and J ends, which lost 1 base and 11 bases, there was a span of 14 bases. The CDR3 is 13 residues long. The CDR3 nucleotides are TGTGCCAGCAGTTTAGAACCGGGGGCGAGGGCTTTCTTT. Its translation is CASSLEPGARAFF.

This clonotype came up a few times. J is TRBJ2-3 and V is TRBV24-1, with D possibly being TRBD2 (6 bases). Germline V gene data show CDR1 as KGHDR and CDR2 as SFDVKD. V lost 4 bases to trimming and J lost 5 bases, with 9 bases between them. The CDR3 is made up of 13 amino acids. The CDR3: CATSEGGGDTQYF. In nucleotides, the CDR3 is TGTGCCACCAGTGAGGGAGGCGGAGATACGCAGTATTTT.

There are a few counts of this clonotype. This sequence joins TRBV11-2 and TRBJ2-2, with D uncertain. V gave up 2 bases and J gave up 8 bases, with 9 bases separating them. The germline gives CDR1 SGHAT, CDR2 FQNNGV. The CDR3 is 13 amino acids. The CDR3 here is CASSLRDQGELFF. The CDR3 bases are TGTGCCAGCAGCTTACGCGATCAGGGGGAGCTGTTTTTT.

The chain uses TRBV11-2 and TRBJ2-2; D gene ambiguous. This CDR3 has 12 amino acids. Germline V gene data show CDR1 as SGHAT and CDR2 as FQNNGV. V lost 5 bases and J 6 bases, leaving 7 bases between the germline ends. The CDR3 protein is CASSGWAGELFF. The CDR3 DNA reads as TGTGCCAGCAGCGGGTGGGCCGGGGAGCTGTTTTTT.

V usage is TRBV4-2 and J usage is TRBJ2-7; 7 nucleotides line up with TRBD1. CDR3 length: 14 amino acids. The ends lost 3 bases at V and 3 bases at J; junction bases unmatched: 5. Germline lookup yields CDR1 LGHNA and CDR2 YNFKEQ. For the CDR3, the DNA is TGTGCCAGCAGCCAGACAGGGATGGGCTACGAGCAGTACGTC. Translation gives CASSQTGMGYEQYV.

The chain combines TRBV6-5 with TRBJ1-5; D is possibly TRBD1 (6 bases). The germline gives CDR1 MNHEY, CDR2 SVGAGI. This CDR3 contains 13 residues. The DNA of the CDR3 is TGTGCTTCGCGGGGGCCACGCAATCAGCCCCAGCATTTT. Translating it yields CASRGPRNQPQHF.